These 25 T cell receptor beta chains were sequenced from one sample in a study of T cells after yellow fever vaccination. TCRdb passed the 5' RACE reads through MiXCR, listing each CDR3 protein once. The sample has about 360,000 distinct CDR3 sequences, roughly 6.1% seen once. The specimen was PBMCs, collected 5 days after the yellow fever booster vaccination. The receptors come from a man aged 25 to 45 who received the YFV17D yellow fever vaccine.

This clonotype was picked up many times. As DNA, the CDR3 is TGTGCCAGCAGAACAGGGAAACTAGCCAAAAACATTCAGTACTTC. Protein: CASRTGKLAKNIQYF. V gene TRBV6-1 combines with J gene TRBJ2-4; tentative D call: TRBD1 (6 bases). Trimming pared 6 bases from V and 0 bases from J, leaving 12 bases between. Germline V gene lookup returns CDR1 MNHNS and CDR2 SASEGT. This CDR3 contains 15 residues.

V and J are TRBV20-1 and TRBJ2-7; 7 bases line up with TRBD1. Germline values: CDR1 DFQATT, CDR2 SNEGSKA (reference sequence). V lost 6 bases to trimming and J lost 5 bases; unmatched junction nucleotides: 7. This CDR3 comprises 12 residues. The CDR3 loop reads CSAMTGLDEQYF. In DNA, the CDR3 is TGCAGTGCCATGACAGGGCTAGACGAGCAGTACTTC.

V and J are TRBV5-1 and TRBJ2-3, with D perhaps assigned TRBD1 or TRBD2 (5 bases each). Germline assignment: CDR1 SGHRS and CDR2 YFSETQ. Trimming removed 4 bases from V and 5 bases from J, with 14 bases in between. There are 14 residues in the CDR3. CDR3: CASSRGTVQDTQYF. CDR3 DNA: TGCGCCAGCAGCCGAGGGACCGTACAAGATACGCAGTATTTT. Using reference TRBV5-1 and TRBJ2-3 for the parts outside the CDR3, the full variable domain is KAGVTQTPRYLIKTRGQQVTLSCSPISGHRSVSWYQQTPGQGLQFLFEYFSETQRNKGNFPGRFSGRQFSNSRSEMNVSTLELGDSALYLCASSRGTVQDTQYFGPGTRLTVL.

This clonotype was counted only a few times. This chain connects TRBV7-2 to TRBJ2-1, with 11 positions matching TRBD2. Trimming took 5 bases from V and 7 from J; bases not matched to a gene: 7. The length of the CDR3 is 15 residues. The germline gives CDR1 SGHTA, CDR2 FQGNSA. The CDR3 region has the DNA TGTGCCAGCAGCCCACTAGCGGGAGTCGTTAATGAGCAGTTCTTC. It encodes CASSPLAGVVNEQFF.

The CDR3 loop reads CSVGLASGSSEQYF. As DNA, the CDR3 is TGCAGCGTTGGCTTGGCTAGCGGGAGTAGCGAGCAGTACTTC. The chain recombines TRBV29-1 with TRBJ2-7; 10 positions agree with TRBD2. The V gene end was trimmed by 4 bases and the J gene end by 6 bases; junction bases not matched to a gene: 9. The V gene's germline CDR1 is SQVTM and CDR2 ANQGSEA. There are 14 residues in the CDR3.

This clonotype has only a few counts. The chain uses TRBV4-1 and TRBJ2-6; 7 bases agree with TRBD2. CDR1 and CDR2 from the germline V gene are MGHRA and YSYEKL. The CDR3 has 21 residues. The trim removed 2 bases at V and 0 bases at J, leaving 16 bases unmatched. The CDR3 region is CASSQPPFAGVSSSGANVLTF. The DNA for the CDR3 is TGCGCCAGCAGCCAACCCCCATTCGCGGGAGTGTCTAGCTCTGGGGCCAACGTCCTGACTTTC.

The table lists this clonotype with many counts. This sequence joins TRBV7-2 and TRBJ1-2; tentatively, D is TRBD1 (5 bases). Between the trimmed V and J ends, which lost 1 base and 7 bases, there was a span of 10 bases. Per the germline V gene, CDR1 is SGHTA and CDR2 is FQGNSA. This CDR3 has 13 amino acids. Written as DNA, the CDR3 is TGTGCCAGCAGCTTAGTGCAGGGCTCTGGCTACACCTTC. Amino acid sequence: CASSLVQGSGYTF.

The sample holds many counts of this clonotype. This chain links TRBV7-9 with TRBJ2-5; the match to TRBD2 covers 11 bases. The CDR3 has 16 residues. V lost 0 bases, J lost 4 bases, and 4 bases stayed unmatched. Germline values: CDR1 SEHNR, CDR2 FQNEAQ (reference sequence). Here the CDR3 reads CASSLALAGDGETQYF. CDR3 coding DNA: TGTGCCAGCAGCTTAGCACTAGCGGGAGACGGAGAGACCCAGTACTTC.

This clonotype was counted only a few times. The chain links TRBV27 to TRBJ2-7; 11 nucleotides match TRBD2. V was clipped by 5 bases and J by 0 bases; unmatched bases: 6. The CDR3 has 16 residues. CDR1 and CDR2 from the germline V gene are MNHEY and SMNVEV (reference sequence). CDR3 nucleotide sequence: TGTGCCAGCAGTCCCCCTAGCGGGGGGAGCTCCTACGAGCAGTACTTC. Translated, it gives CASSPPSGGSSYEQYF.

The genes are TRBV19 and TRBJ2-1; D perhaps matches TRBD2 (5 bases). V was trimmed by 6 bases and J by 6 bases, leaving 18 bases between them. CDR1 LNHDA and CDR2 SQIVND come from the germline V gene (reference sequence). The CDR3 covers 15 residues. DNA for the CDR3: TGTGCCAGTAGCCCCGCGGTCCGGGGAGCCAATGAGCAGTTCTTC. Amino acid sequence: CASSPAVRGANEQFF.

In its sample, this clonotype was seen a few times. V usage is TRBV3-1 and J usage is TRBJ2-3, with D possibly being TRBD2 (6 bases). V was cut by 7 bases and J by 7 bases, with 15 bases left in between. CDR1 and CDR2 from the germline V gene are LGHDT and YNNKEL (reference sequence). The CDR3 runs 13 residues. CDR3 loop: CASIDRDLNTQYF. DNA of the CDR3: TGTGCCAGCATCGACCGGGACTTAAATACGCAGTATTTT.

This clonotype showed up many times. This chain connects TRBV20-1 to TRBJ2-3; 8 bases match TRBD2. CDR1 DFQATT and CDR2 SNEGSKA come from the germline V gene (reference sequence). CDR3 length: 15 residues. The V segment lost 4 bases and the J segment 2 bases; nucleotides outside the gene matches: 8. The CDR3 loop is CSANRWRGDTDTQYF. The CDR3, as DNA: TGCAGTGCTAACCGTTGGCGGGGGGACACAGATACGCAGTATTTT.

Ten or more counts support this clonotype. This sequence joins TRBV5-1 and TRBJ2-5, with D perhaps TRBD2 (6 bases). The germline V and J ends were trimmed by 0 bases and 4 bases, with 16 bases remaining between them. The CDR3 has 16 amino acids. Germline V gene lookup returns CDR1 SGHRS and CDR2 YFSETQ. This CDR3 reads CASSLAGDAVLETQYF. The CDR3 nucleotides are TGCGCCAGCAGCTTGGCGGGAGATGCGGTGCTAGAGACCCAGTACTTC.

In its sample, this clonotype was seen many times. The chain recombines TRBV7-2 with TRBJ2-1; TRBD2 matches 7 bases. V lost 3 bases to trimming and J lost 3 bases; unmatched junction nucleotides: 5. CDR1 and CDR2 from the germline V gene are SGHTA and FQGNSA. This CDR3 has 15 residues. CDR3 amino acids: CASSFSSGGYNEQFF. The CDR3 region has the DNA TGTGCCAGCAGCTTTTCTAGCGGAGGCTACAATGAGCAGTTCTTC.

The chain combines TRBV11-1 with TRBJ2-1; 12 bases align to TRBD1. The junction had 7 bases not matched to a gene; V was cut back by 0 bases and J by 4 bases. Germline loops: CDR1 SGHAT, CDR2 FQDESV (reference sequence). This CDR3 is built from 18 residues. The CDR3 reads CASSLAQGQGAAYNEQFF. CDR3 nucleotide sequence: TGTGCCAGCAGCTTAGCGCAGGGACAGGGGGCCGCGTACAATGAGCAGTTCTTC.

The chain carries TRBV6-1 and TRBJ1-5, with 9 bases lining up with TRBD1. The CDR3 is 15 residues long. Germline loops: CDR1 MNHNS, CDR2 SASEGT. V dropped 7 bases and J dropped 5; count of bases not matched to a gene: 9. CDR3 in DNA: TGTGCCAGCACCCCCGGGACAGGGTTCGATCAGCCCCAGCATTTT. Protein product: CASTPGTGFDQPQHF.

There are a few counts of this clonotype. The chain carries TRBV14 and TRBJ2-7; 8 bases are shared with TRBD1. Germline V gene sequence: CDR1 SGHDN, CDR2 FVKESK. This CDR3 contains 15 residues. The junction had 9 bases not matched to a gene; V was cut back by 4 bases and J by 4 bases. The CDR3 DNA reads TGTGCCAGCAGCCTACTTCCAGGGGGCAGGTACGAGCAGTACTTC. This gives the protein CASSLLPGGRYEQYF.

This clonotype was seen only a few times. V gene TRBV24-1 combines with J gene TRBJ2-3; 8 bases agree with TRBD1. CDR1 is KGHDR, CDR2 SFDVKD, per germline. Trimming cost V 4 bases and J 6 bases; bases outside gene matches: 8. The CDR3 is 15 residues long. Here the CDR3 DNA reads TGTGCCACCAGTGACGACAGGGGATTGTCCGATACGCAGTATTTT. Translated, it gives CATSDDRGLSDTQYF.

This clonotype was counted between two and nine times. V is TRBV18 and J is TRBJ2-7, with 13 positions matching TRBD2. V lost 5 bases and J lost 4; bases outside the gene matches: 8. The CDR3 extends over 16 amino acids. Germline CDR1 and CDR2: KGHSH and LQKENI. The CDR3 loop reads CASSWTSGSNQYEQYF. Here the CDR3 DNA reads TGTGCCAGCTCATGGACTAGCGGGAGCAATCAATACGAGCAGTACTTC.

In regard to this clonotype: Compared with germline, one end of the junction differs, possibly owing to a read error. J is TRBJ2-5 and V is TRBV4-3; D gene ambiguous. The length of the CDR3 is 12 residues. Germline lookup yields CDR1 LGHNA and CDR2 YSLEER. In DNA form, the CDR3 reads TGCACCAGCAGCCAAGATGGGGAGACCCAGTACTTC. Protein: CTSSQDGETQYF.

This clonotype has a count of ten or more. This chain links TRBV7-2 with TRBJ2-3; weak D call: TRBD1 (5 bases). Germline CDR1 reads SGHTA; CDR2 reads FQGNSA. CDR3 size: 14 residues. Trimming took 5 bases from V and 3 from J, leaving 12 bases between them. The DNA of the CDR3 is TGTGCCAGCAGCCGGCCCAAGGGGACAGATACGCAGTATTTT. Protein product: CASSRPKGTDTQYF.

This clonotype was seen a few times. The chain links TRBV7-2 to TRBJ2-1; D might be TRBD1 (5 bases). Germline assignment: CDR1 SGHTA and CDR2 FQGNSA. There are 16 residues in the CDR3. V was shortened by 1 base and J by 2 bases, with 12 bases between the two germline ends. As DNA, the CDR3 is TGTGCCAGCAGCTTAGGACAGTACGTCCCCTACAATGAGCAGTTCTTC. It encodes CASSLGQYVPYNEQFF.

Concerning this clonotype itself: A much larger clone lies one base from this, so it may be a read error. J is TRBJ2-5 and V is TRBV27; 10 nucleotides agree with TRBD2. Germline lookup yields CDR1 MNHEY and CDR2 SMNVEV (reference sequence). There are 19 residues in the CDR3. The CDR3 DNA follows: TGTGCCTGCAGTCCGCTTACCACTTTAGCGGGAGGTGGGCAAGAGACCCAGTACTTC. Protein: CACSPLTTLAGGGQETQYF.

This clonotype showed up many times. J is TRBJ2-7 and V is TRBV28; 8 bases map to TRBD1. Looked up from germline, CDR1 is MDHEN and CDR2 is SYDVKM. This CDR3 is 16 amino acids long. V gave up 3 bases and J gave up 1 base; unmatched junction bases: 8. This CDR3 is CASSFPWDRRSYEQYF. DNA of the CDR3: TGTGCCAGCAGTTTCCCTTGGGACAGGCGATCCTACGAGCAGTACTTC.

The V and J genes are TRBV19 and TRBJ2-7; 7 bases align to TRBD1. Germline assignment: CDR1 LNHDA and CDR2 SQIVND (reference sequence). This CDR3 is built from 14 residues. V dropped 3 bases and J dropped 3; count of bases not matched to a gene: 5. CDR3 bases: TGTGCCAGTAGTATGACAGGGAGAAGCTACGAGCAGTACTTC. It codes for CASSMTGRSYEQYF. The full variable domain, completed using reference TRBV19 and TRBJ2-7, is DGGITQSPKYLFRKEGQNVTLSCEQNLNHDAMYWYRQDPGQGLRLIYYSQIVNDFQKGDIAEGYSVSREKKESFPLTVTSAQKNPTAFYLCASSMTGRSYEQYFGPGTRLTVT.